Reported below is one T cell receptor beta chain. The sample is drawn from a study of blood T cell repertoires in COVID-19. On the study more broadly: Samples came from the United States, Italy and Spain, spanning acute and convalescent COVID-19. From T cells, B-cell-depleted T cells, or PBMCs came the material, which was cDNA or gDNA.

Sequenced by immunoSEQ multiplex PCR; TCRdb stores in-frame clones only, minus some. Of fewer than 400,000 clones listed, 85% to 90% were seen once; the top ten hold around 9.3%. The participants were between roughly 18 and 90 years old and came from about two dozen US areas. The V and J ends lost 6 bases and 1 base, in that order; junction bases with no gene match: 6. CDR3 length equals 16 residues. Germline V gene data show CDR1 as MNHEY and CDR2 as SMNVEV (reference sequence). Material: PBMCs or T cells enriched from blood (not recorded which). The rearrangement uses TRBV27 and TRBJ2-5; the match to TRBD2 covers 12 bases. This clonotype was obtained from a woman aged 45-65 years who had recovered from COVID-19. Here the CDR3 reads CASSPTSGGFQETQYF. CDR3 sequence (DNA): TGTGCCAGCAGCCCCACTAGCGGGGGGTTCCAAGAGACCCAGTACTTC.